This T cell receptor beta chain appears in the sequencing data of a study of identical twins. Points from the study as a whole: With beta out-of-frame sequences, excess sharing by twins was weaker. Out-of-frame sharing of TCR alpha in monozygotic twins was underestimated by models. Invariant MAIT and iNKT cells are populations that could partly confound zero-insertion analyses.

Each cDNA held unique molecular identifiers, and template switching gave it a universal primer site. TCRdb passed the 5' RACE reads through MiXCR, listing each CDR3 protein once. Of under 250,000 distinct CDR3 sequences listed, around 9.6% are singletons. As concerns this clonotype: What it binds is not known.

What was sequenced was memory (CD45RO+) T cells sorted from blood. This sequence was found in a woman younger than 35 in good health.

The CDR3 is CASSTGGASNYGYTF. The DNA of the CDR3 is TGTGCCAGCAGCACAGGGGGCGCGTCCAACTATGGCTACACCTTC. The genes are TRBV21-1 and TRBJ1-2; TRBD1 is taken as the D call from the table, unchecked against the DNA. TRBV21-1 is a listed pseudogene. This CDR3 comprises 15 residues.